The 21 T cell receptor beta chains given below trace back to one sample, sequenced in a study of response to subunit inactivated influenza vaccine. In TCRdb, the RT-PCR reads were re-called with MiXCR into one record per CDR3 protein. The table has 710,000 or so distinct CDR3 sequences, approximately 14% seen once. This sample comprised PBMCs from blood, obtained less than 13 days after vaccination. The receptors derive from a man aged 45-65 years who received an inactivated influenza vaccine.

The table lists this clonotype with a few counts. The chain couples TRBV5-1 to TRBJ2-7, with D unresolved. CDR3 length: 15 amino acids. V lost 2 bases and J lost 2, with 14 bases in between. Germline V gene lookup returns CDR1 SGHRS and CDR2 YFSETQ. CDR3 sequence (DNA): TGCGCCAGCAGCTTAAAGGACGAAGATGCCTACGAGCAGTACTTC. Encoded protein: CASSLKDEDAYEQYF.

This clonotype was picked up many times. This sequence joins TRBV13 and TRBJ2-1; D is tentatively TRBD1 or TRBD2 (5 bases each). Germline CDR1 PRHDT, CDR2 FYEKMQ (reference sequence). The CDR3 is 14 amino acids. Trimming left V 4 bases short and J 5 bases short, with 12 bases between. In nucleotides, the CDR3 is TGTGCCAGCAGCTACGCCGGGACCAACAATGAGCAGTTCTTC. This sequence encodes CASSYAGTNNEQFF.

This rearrangement joins TRBV28 to TRBJ2-1; TRBD2 aligns across 16 bases. This CDR3 region has 18 residues. The V and J ends lost 5 bases and 7 bases, in that order; junction bases with no gene match: 11. Germline lookup yields CDR1 MDHEN and CDR2 SYDVKM. The chain's CDR3 is CASSPTLPGLAGGNEQFF. CDR3 DNA: TGTGCCAGCAGTCCGACATTACCGGGACTAGCGGGAGGGAATGAGCAGTTCTTC.

In its sample, this clonotype was seen a few times. The J gene is TRBJ2-3, the V gene TRBV7-8; the D is unclear. The CDR3 is made up of 15 amino acids. Between the trimmed V and J ends, which lost 3 bases and 4 bases, there was a span of 14 bases. Germline CDR1 is SGHVS and CDR2 is FQNEAQ. The CDR3, as DNA: TGTGCCAGCAGCTTTATCAGAGAAAGGGCAGATACGCAGTATTTT. This codes for CASSFIRERADTQYF.

This clonotype was counted between two and nine times. J is TRBJ2-1 and V is TRBV7-9; possibly TRBD2 for D (6 bases). The CDR3 has 16 residues. The germline gives CDR1 SEHNR, CDR2 FQNEAQ (reference sequence). V was shortened by 2 bases and J by 0 bases, with 11 bases between the two germline ends. The CDR3 DNA reads TGTGCCAGCAGCTTACTAGCGTTAGGCTCCTACAATGAGCAGTTCTTC. Translating gives CASSLLALGSYNEQFF.

This sequence joins TRBV10-3 and TRBJ2-1; 11 bases are a match to TRBD2. There are 14 residues in the CDR3. CDR1 is ENHRY and CDR2 is SYGVKD in the germline V gene. Trimming at V came to 6 bases and at J to 7 bases, leaving 5 bases not matched to a gene. CDR3: CAISDGTSGNEQFF. The CDR3 DNA sequence: TGTGCCATCAGCGACGGGACTAGCGGTAATGAGCAGTTCTTC.

This clonotype has just a few counts. The rearrangement links TRBV5-6 to TRBJ1-5; D remains unclear. This CDR3 has 12 amino acids. V was pared by 0 bases and J by 11 bases, with 9 bases between. Germline assignment: CDR1 SGHDT and CDR2 YYEEEE. The CDR3 is CASSLGGGTQHF. The CDR3 DNA reads TGTGCCAGCAGCTTGGGAGGAGGAACCCAGCATTTT.

The rearrangement links TRBV5-1 to TRBJ2-3; TRBD2 aligns across 10 bases. The germline V gene has CDR1 SGHRS and CDR2 YFSETQ. The CDR3 runs to 17 residues. Losses at the gene ends were 2 bases for V and 2 bases for J; bases not matched to a gene: 8. The CDR3 DNA reads as TGCGCCAGCAGCTTATACGGACTAGCGGCCCTCACAGATACGCAGTATTTT. Its protein product is CASSLYGLAALTDTQYF.

In this sample, this clonotype turned up once. The chain couples TRBV5-1 to TRBJ1-1; no clear D gene. From germline, CDR1 is SGHRS and CDR2 YFSETQ. V was pared by 1 base and J by 0 bases, with 10 bases between. The CDR3 runs 15 residues. CDR3 DNA sequence: TGCGCCAGCAGCTTGAGCGCGAGTATGAACACTGAAGCTTTCTTT. Amino acids: CASSLSASMNTEAFF.

The chain employs TRBV19 and TRBJ1-3; D remains ambiguous. The length of the CDR3 is 16 residues. Germline values: CDR1 LNHDA, CDR2 SQIVND (reference sequence). Trimming pared 4 bases from V and 1 base from J, leaving 14 bases between. CDR3 amino acids: CASSTPVFGSGNTIYF. The CDR3 bases are TGTGCCAGTAGTACCCCTGTGTTTGGATCTGGAAACACCATATATTTT.

In this sample, this clonotype turned up a few times. J is TRBJ2-2 and V is TRBV4-3; 12 nucleotides line up with TRBD2. V dropped 7 bases and J dropped 6; count of bases not matched to a gene: 6. The CDR3 is made up of 15 amino acids. CDR1 is LGHNA and CDR2 is YSLEER in the germline V gene. The CDR3 DNA reads TGCGCCAGCACCCGACTAGCGGGGGTCCCCGGGGAGCTGTTTTTT. Residues: CASTRLAGVPGELFF.

This clonotype was detected a few times. This chain links TRBV7-2 with TRBJ1-2; no clear D gene. The CDR3 consists of 13 residues. The V gene lost 2 bases and the J gene lost 4 bases, with 8 bases spanning the gap. Germline V gene lookup returns CDR1 SGHTA and CDR2 FQGNSA. The CDR3 loop reads CASSLTAFYGYTF. CDR3 coding DNA: TGTGCCAGCAGCTTAACAGCATTCTATGGCTACACCTTC.

The chain recombines TRBV7-7 with TRBJ2-5; TRBD1 agrees at 7 bases. The CDR3 loop spans 14 amino acids. Germline values: CDR1 SSHAT, CDR2 FNYEAQ (reference sequence). J was trimmed by 5 bases and V by 1 base; bases with no gene match: 4. The CDR3 spells CASSLDARGETQYF. The CDR3 nucleotides read TGTGCCAGCAGCTTAGACGCCAGGGGGGAGACCCAGTACTTC.

The chain couples TRBV7-2 to TRBJ2-7, with D perhaps matching TRBD1 or TRBD2 (5 bases each). Germline V lookup: CDR1 SGHTA, CDR2 FQGNSA. This CDR3 contains 13 residues. V lost 5 bases to trimming and J lost 7 bases, with 15 bases between them. The CDR3 nucleotides read TGTGCCAGCAGCAAGGGACGGCACCTGGAGCAGTACTTC. As protein: CASSKGRHLEQYF.

This clonotype came up a few times. The chain recombines TRBV9 with TRBJ2-5; perhaps TRBD1 as D (6 bases). CDR1 is SGDLS and CDR2 is YYNGEE in the germline V gene. The CDR3 has 15 residues. Trimming cost V 3 bases and J 2 bases, with 14 bases left between them. The CDR3 DNA follows: TGTGCCAGCAGCGAGGGCGTAGGGGGTCAAGAGACCCAGTACTTC. It is translated as CASSEGVGGQETQYF.

This clonotype showed up just a few times. The chain uses TRBV5-5 and TRBJ2-5, with TRBD1 matching 7 bases. Per germline, CDR1 SGHKS and CDR2 YYEKEE (reference sequence). The CDR3 loop spans 15 amino acids. V lost 3 bases, J lost 2 bases, and 7 bases stayed unmatched. CDR3: CASSSTGTAQETQYF. CDR3 coding DNA: TGTGCCAGCAGCTCGACCGGGACAGCTCAAGAGACCCAGTACTTC.

V usage is TRBV12-3 or TRBV12-4 and J usage is TRBJ2-7; 7 bases fit TRBD1. J lost 2 bases, V lost 7 bases, and 8 bases had no gene match. The CDR3 sequence is 14 residues long. The CDR3 region has the DNA TGTGCCAGCACCCGACAGGGACAGACCTACGAGCAGTACTTC. This encodes CASTRQGQTYEQYF.

This clonotype was seen a handful of times. The rearrangement links TRBV7-9 to TRBJ2-2, with D possibly matching TRBD1 (6 bases). V was shortened by 5 bases and J by 1 base, with 11 bases between the two germline ends. This CDR3 contains 15 residues. Germline V gives CDR1 SEHNR, CDR2 FQNEAQ (reference sequence). In nucleotides, the CDR3 is TGTGCCAGCAGCCGCGACAGGTGGAACACCGGGGAGCTGTTTTTT. It encodes CASSRDRWNTGELFF.

This clonotype showed up many times. The rearrangement uses TRBV5-1 and TRBJ2-7, with 8 bases matching TRBD1. The junction had 4 bases not matched to a gene; V was cut back by 2 bases and J by 0 bases. The CDR3 contains 15 residues. Germline V lookup: CDR1 SGHRS, CDR2 YFSETQ. CDR3 sequence reads: CASSFGDRFSYEQYF. In DNA form, the CDR3 reads TGCGCCAGCAGCTTCGGGGACAGGTTCTCCTACGAGCAGTACTTC.

The V and J genes are TRBV11-1 and TRBJ2-3, with 8 bases fitting TRBD2. V lost 4 bases, J lost 0 bases, and 12 bases stayed unmatched. The CDR3 spans 18 residues. Germline lookup yields CDR1 SGHAT and CDR2 FQDESV (reference sequence). For the CDR3, the DNA is TGTGCCAGCAGCTCCATAGCGGGAATCTCAGGGAGCACAGATACGCAGTATTTT. This encodes CASSSIAGISGSTDTQYF. Combining the CDR3 with reference TRBV11-1 and TRBJ2-3 gives the whole variable domain EAEVAQSPRYKITEKSQAVAFWCDPISGHATLYWYRQILGQGPELLVQFQDESVVDDSQLPKDRFSAERLKGVDSTLKIQPAELGDSAMYLCASSSIAGISGSTDTQYFGPGTRLTVL.

This clonotype appeared a few times. The chain couples TRBV4-2 to TRBJ1-6; TRBD1 might be the D (6 bases). The CDR3 consists of 14 residues. Germline-derived CDR1 and CDR2 are LGHNA and YNFKEQ. The germline V and J ends were trimmed by 7 bases and 9 bases, with 16 bases remaining between them. CDR3 region: CASTPKGQSSPLHF. In DNA form, the CDR3 reads TGTGCCAGCACCCCGAAGGGACAATCTTCACCCCTCCACTTT.